One sample yielded the 15 T cell receptor beta chains listed below, sequenced in a study of blood T cell repertoires in COVID-19. Clones were sequenced by immunoSEQ multiplex PCR, and TCRdb holds only the in-frame ones, with some missing. The sample shows fewer than 200,000 clones, 70% to 90% of them seen only once. Sequencing used peripheral blood. These TCRs come from a man between 65 and 80 years old with active or convalescent COVID-19.

The J gene is TRBJ1-5, the V gene TRBV24-1; the D is unclear. Germline values: CDR1 KGHDR, CDR2 SFDVKD. The CDR3 consists of 15 residues. Trimming pared 5 bases from V and 8 bases from J, leaving 18 bases between. This chain's CDR3 is CATSGTTKDGEPQHF. As DNA, the CDR3 is TGTGCCACCAGTGGTACTACCAAAGACGGGGAGCCCCAGCATTTT.

The chain links TRBV5-1 to TRBJ2-2; D possibly corresponds to TRBD2 (6 bases). The CDR3 loop spans 15 amino acids. Germline V gives CDR1 SGHRS, CDR2 YFSETQ. V was clipped by 4 bases and J by 5 bases, with 15 bases between them. The CDR3 is CASSEITGDTGELFF. The CDR3 DNA reads as TGCGCCAGCAGCGAAATAACGGGAGATACCGGGGAGCTGTTTTTT.

The chain uses TRBV6-6 and TRBJ1-6; D remains unclear. The CDR3 runs 15 residues. Germline assignment: CDR1 MNHNY and CDR2 SVGAGI (reference sequence). The ends were cut back, 7 bases at V and 10 bases at J, with 20 bases in the middle. In DNA form, the CDR3 reads TGTGCCAGCATCCACAAAAGGGAGGATGGGTCACCCCTCCACTTT. Residues: CASIHKREDGSPLHF.

The genes are TRBV3-1 (or the pseudogene TRBV3-2) and TRBJ1-1; 7 bases are shared with TRBD1. In germline, CDR1 is LGHDT, CDR2 YNNKEL (reference sequence). The junction had 9 bases not matched to a gene; V was cut back by 6 bases and J by 5 bases. This CDR3 is built from 14 residues. The CDR3 coding sequence is TGTGCCAGCAGACTTACACAGGGGCGGACTGAAGCTTTCTTT. Translation: CASRLTQGRTEAFF.

This chain connects TRBV28 to TRBJ1-3; the match to TRBD1 covers 7 bases. This CDR3 is built from 15 residues. V dropped 5 bases and J dropped 0; count of bases not matched to a gene: 4. CDR1 is MDHEN, CDR2 SYDVKM, per germline. CDR3 DNA sequence: TGTGCCAGCAGTCCCGGGGACAGCTCTGGAAACACCATATATTTT. Protein: CASSPGDSSGNTIYF.

This chain joins TRBV5-1 and TRBJ1-5, with D possibly TRBD1 on 6 matching bases. Trimming left V 4 bases short and J 1 base short, with 12 bases between. This CDR3 contains 15 residues. Germline loops: CDR1 SGHRS, CDR2 YFSETQ. The CDR3 here is CASSPQGLSNQPQHF. The DNA of the CDR3 is TGCGCCAGCAGCCCCCAGGGGTTGAGCAATCAGCCCCAGCATTTT.

This chain connects TRBV15 to TRBJ2-3, with D perhaps TRBD1 (7 bases). The CDR3 covers 17 residues. The germline V and J ends were trimmed by 0 bases and 1 base, with 14 bases remaining between them. Germline assignment: CDR1 LNHNV and CDR2 YYDKDF (reference sequence). The CDR3 DNA reads as TGTGCCACCAGCAGAGATTGGCGGGACAGTGGCACAGATACGCAGTATTTT. Its translation: CATSRDWRDSGTDTQYF.

The chain joins TRBV4-2 to TRBJ2-7; 7 nucleotides align to TRBD1. CDR1 is LGHNA, CDR2 YNFKEQ, per germline. This CDR3 comprises 17 residues. After removal of 0 bases from V and 3 bases from J, the junction contained 11 bases not matched to a gene. The DNA for the CDR3 is TGTGCCAGCAGCCAAGATCGCAAACAGGGGTACCACTACGAGCAGTACTTC. Its translation is CASSQDRKQGYHYEQYF.

This clone appeared a few times. This sequence joins TRBV19 and TRBJ2-7; 10 bases align to TRBD2. This CDR3 spans 15 amino acids. CDR1 and CDR2 (germline): LNHDA, SQIVND (reference sequence). V trimming: 3 bases; J trimming: 2 bases; junction bases outside the gene matches: 4. The CDR3 spells CASSIRTSGPYEQYF. CDR3 DNA sequence: TGTGCCAGTAGTATTAGGACTAGCGGACCCTACGAGCAGTACTTC.

The chain employs TRBV7-9 and TRBJ1-5; 7 bases line up with TRBD1. CDR3 size: 16 residues. Per germline, CDR1 SEHNR and CDR2 FQNEAQ (reference sequence). V lost 5 bases to trimming and J lost 0 bases; unmatched junction nucleotides: 7. The CDR3 loop reads CASSRQGGGSNQPQHF. The CDR3 bases are TGTGCCAGCAGCCGACAGGGTGGGGGTAGCAATCAGCCCCAGCATTTT.

The rearrangement uses TRBV9 and TRBJ1-2; D gene ambiguous. The CDR3 sequence is 15 residues long. V was clipped by 4 bases and J by 4 bases, with 17 bases between them. Germline V gene sequence: CDR1 SGDLS, CDR2 YYNGEE. The CDR3 bases are TGTGCCAGCAGCCCTCCTGGAGGGAGCGCCTATGGCTACACCTTC. As protein: CASSPPGGSAYGYTF. The full variable domain, completed using reference TRBV9 and TRBJ1-2, is DSGVTQTPKHLITATGQRVTLRCSPRSGDLSVYWYQQSLDQGLQFLIQYYNGEERAKGNILERFSAQQFPDLHSELNLSSLELGDSALYFCASSPPGGSAYGYTFGSGTRLTVV.

This chain connects TRBV7-9 to TRBJ2-1; TRBD2 agrees at 9 bases. The CDR3 extends over 15 amino acids. Trimming took 3 bases from V and 9 from J; bases not matched to a gene: 9. Germline assignment: CDR1 SEHNR and CDR2 FQNEAQ (reference sequence). The CDR3 bases are TGTGCCAGCAGCTTTCGGGTAGCGGGAGTCCTTGAGCAGTTCTTC. This sequence encodes CASSFRVAGVLEQFF.

The chain couples TRBV7-2 to TRBJ2-1; 9 nucleotides match TRBD2. This CDR3 is built from 15 residues. Trimming took 1 base from V and 6 from J; bases not matched to a gene: 4. Germline-derived CDR1 and CDR2 are SGHTA and FQGNSA. The CDR3 loop is CASSLGSGSFNEQFF. The DNA of the CDR3 is TGTGCCAGCAGCTTAGGTAGCGGGAGTTTCAATGAGCAGTTCTTC.

A few counts support this clone. The rearrangement joins TRBV18 to TRBJ2-7; a possible D gene is TRBD1 (5 bases). There are 14 residues in the CDR3. The V gene's germline CDR1 is KGHSH and CDR2 LQKENI. V lost 3 bases to trimming and J lost 6 bases, with 15 bases between them. DNA of the CDR3: TGTGCCAGCTCACCCCCGGGCAGGGTCAGCGAGCAGTACTTC. Translated, it gives CASSPPGRVSEQYF.

For the CDR3, the DNA is TGTGCCAGCTCACCGACAGGCGAGACCTACGAGCAGTACTTC. Translated, it gives CASSPTGETYEQYF. The chain links TRBV18 to TRBJ2-7; maybe TRBD1 (6 bases). With 3 bases removed from V and 2 bases from J, the gap between germline ends came to 11 bases. Looked up from germline, CDR1 is KGHSH and CDR2 is LQKENI. The CDR3 spans 14 residues. Full variable domain (missing parts from reference TRBV18 and TRBJ2-7): NAGVMQNPRHLVRRRGQEARLRCSPMKGHSHVYWYRQLPEEGLKFMVYLQKENIIDESGMPKERFSAEFPKEGPSILRIQQVVRGDSAAYFCASSPTGETYEQYFGPGTRLTVT.